This T cell receptor (beta chain) was documented in a study of T cells after yellow fever vaccination. In the study overall: It was SMART-Seq v4 Ultra Low Input that prepared the fractions with low cell numbers.

TCRdb called the 5' RACE reads again in MiXCR, with one record for every CDR3 protein. The sample holds 300,000 to 400,000 distinct CDR3 sequences, over 8% seen once. Per the germline V gene, CDR1 is LGHDT and CDR2 is YNNKEL (reference sequence). This CDR3 region has 16 residues. Trimming took 1 base from V and 5 from J, leaving 18 bases between them. Overall study findings and caveats: Most clones from primary vaccination were detected again post-booster (96% CD4, around 88% CD8).

Notes on this clonotype: Its antigen is unidentified.

This sequence joins TRBV3-1 and TRBJ2-7, with D perhaps given as TRBD1 or TRBD2 (5 bases each). The specimen was PBMCs, collected on the day of the first yellow fever vaccination. The origin of this receptor is a man between 18 and 29 years old who received the YFV17D yellow fever vaccine. DNA of the CDR3: TGTGCCAGCAGCCAAGCCCACCCGGGACGGGGCGACGAGCAGTACTTC. It specifies CASSQAHPGRGDEQYF.